The present entry profiles one T cell receptor (beta chain) with its context. The data were obtained in a study of shared clonotypes between healthy human individuals. Source study methods: ImmunoSEQ output held junction-only sequences without quality scores, so filtering differed. Some clones are missing from TCRdb's copy, which holds only in-frame ones; the method was immunoSEQ multiplex PCR. That table is the source of V, J and clone size, and D and trimming were worked out from the DNA. Of 550,000 to 800,000 clones in the sample, around 72% are singletons; the top ten hold more than 1.5%. The CDR3 spans 16 residues. Germline V gene lookup returns CDR1 MGHRA and CDR2 YSYEKL. J gave up 5 bases and V 4 bases, and 12 bases lay outside the gene matches.

The sample taken for sequencing was memory CD4+ T cells sorted from blood. Stated subset: CD45RA-negative fraction. The receptor was derived from a woman in her 30s in good health. J is TRBJ2-5 and V is TRBV4-1; 8 bases map to TRBD2. The CDR3 DNA reads TGCGCCAGCAGCCGCACGGGACTAGAAGGCGGCGAGACCCAGTACTTC. This encodes CASSRTGLEGGETQYF.